What follows are 28 T cell receptor beta chains derived from one specimen sequenced in a study of human T cells and chemical hapten exposure. The time point: pre-sensitization, week 0. Noted treatment: therapeutic diphenylcyclopropenone sensitization with weekly scalp DPC. TCRdb used MiXCR to reprocess the RACE reads, holding one entry per CDR3 protein. The table has some 200,000 distinct CDR3 sequences, under 35% seen once. Sequencing used whole blood, obtained in connection with sensitization to the hapten diphenylcyclopropenone (DPC). These TCRs come from a woman aged 30 to 39 with alopecia areata. Some clones in this sample may be carry-over from other donors' samples.

This sequence joins TRBV28 and TRBJ1-1; 8 bases are shared with TRBD1. From germline, CDR1 is MDHEN and CDR2 SYDVKM. The CDR3 has 14 amino acids. J gave up 5 bases and V 6 bases, and 8 bases lay outside the gene matches. CDR3 sequence reads: CASSRTGRWTEAFF. DNA of the CDR3: TGTGCCAGCAGCCGGACAGGGAGGTGGACTGAAGCTTTCTTT.

Of note for this clonotype: At one end, the junction sequence differs from germline, possibly due to a read error. This chain connects TRBV28 to TRBJ2-5; possible D gene TRBD2, 6 bases. CDR3 length: 15 amino acids. Germline V lookup: CDR1 MDHEN, CDR2 SYDVKM. CDR3 bases: TGTGCCAGCAGTTCCCACGGGGGTCCCTTCGAGACCCGGTACTTC. It encodes CASSSHGGPFETRYF.

The rearrangement links TRBV24-1 to TRBJ2-1; a possible D gene is TRBD2 (6 bases). Germline CDR1 reads KGHDR; CDR2 reads SFDVKD. CDR3 size: 15 residues. V was pared by 4 bases and J by 6 bases, with 15 bases between. CDR3 residues: CATSERGRRGNEQFF. In nucleotides, the CDR3 is TGTGCCACCAGTGAACGCGGCCGGAGGGGCAATGAGCAGTTCTTC.

V and J are TRBV28 and TRBJ2-1; 7 positions match TRBD2. With V trimmed by 5 bases and J by 4 bases, 11 bases remained unmatched. Germline V gene data show CDR1 as MDHEN and CDR2 as SYDVKM. This CDR3 contains 16 residues. The CDR3 bases are TGTGCCAGCAGTCCCCCCGGGGCGGGAGATTACAATGAGCAGTTCTTC. Translation: CASSPPGAGDYNEQFF.

This clonotype showed up just a few times. A junction boundary mismatches the germline segment, possibly from a read error. The rearrangement links TRBV10-3 to TRBJ2-5; TRBD1 aligns across 8 bases. This CDR3 is 14 amino acids long. Germline V lookup: CDR1 ENHRY, CDR2 SYGVKD. CDR3 residues: CAIREYRGSETQYF. The CDR3, as DNA: TGTGCCATCAGGGAGTACAGGGGGTCAGAGACCCAGTACTTC.

The chain couples TRBV5-6 to TRBJ2-7; D perhaps matches TRBD1 (6 bases). The CDR3 loop spans 14 amino acids. The germline V gene encodes CDR1 SGHDT and CDR2 YYEEEE. The V end was cut by 3 bases, the J end by 2 bases, with 12 bases between. CDR3 sequence reads: CASSSLDRTYEQYF. In DNA form, the CDR3 reads TGTGCCAGCAGCTCCCTAGACAGGACCTACGAGCAGTACTTC.

The chain employs TRBV12-3 or TRBV12-4 and TRBJ1-1; 9 positions agree with TRBD1. This CDR3 is built from 14 residues. V lost 6 bases and J lost 5; bases outside the gene matches: 7. CDR3 amino acids: CASRWGQGRTEAFF. CDR3 DNA sequence: TGTGCCAGCAGGTGGGGACAGGGAAGGACTGAAGCTTTCTTT.

The J gene is TRBJ2-1, the V gene TRBV7-2; D is perhaps TRBD1 (6 bases). Trimming shortened V by 0 bases and J by 7 bases, and 19 bases separated the two germline ends. Germline V gene sequence: CDR1 SGHTA, CDR2 FQGNSA. The CDR3 has 17 residues. Here the CDR3 reads CASSLASGAPLGNEQFF. CDR3 in DNA: TGTGCCAGCAGCTTAGCGTCAGGGGCCCCCTTAGGGAATGAGCAGTTCTTC. The whole variable domain, filled in from reference TRBV7-2 and TRBJ2-1, reads GAGVSQSPSNKVTEKGKDVELRCDPISGHTALYWYRQSLGQGLEFLIYFQGNSAPDKSGLPSDRFSAERTGGSVSTLTIQRTQQEDSAVYLCASSLASGAPLGNEQFFGPGTRLTVL.

V gene TRBV20-1 combines with J gene TRBJ2-4; 10 bases match TRBD1. CDR1 and CDR2 (germline): DFQATT, SNEGSKA (reference sequence). Trimming took 5 bases from V and 2 from J; bases not matched to a gene: 9. The length of the CDR3 is 16 residues. DNA of the CDR3: TGCAGTGCTCGACAGGGGGCTTACGTAACCAAAAACATTCAGTACTTC. It yields the protein CSARQGAYVTKNIQYF.

Regarding this clonotype: This may arise from a read error, as a much more abundant clone is one base away. The chain has TRBV20-1 and TRBJ1-2; D is perhaps TRBD1 (5 bases). The ends were cut back, 2 bases at V and 6 bases at J, with 10 bases in the middle. The CDR3 covers 12 residues. The germline gives CDR1 DFQATT, CDR2 SNEGSKA (reference sequence). CDR3 sequence (DNA): TGCAGTGCTAGAACGGGGGTCCATGGCTACACCTTC. This gives the protein CSARTGVHGYTF.

The chain carries TRBV28 and TRBJ1-3; D not resolved. Germline lookup yields CDR1 MDHEN and CDR2 SYDVKM. V lost 5 bases, J lost 4 bases, and 18 bases lay in between. CDR3 length: 16 residues. CDR3 bases: TGTGCCAGCAGTCCATTGAACCCCCTTCTAGGAAACACCATATATTTT. Translation gives CASSPLNPLLGNTIYF.

The genes are TRBV12-3 or TRBV12-4 and TRBJ2-7, with D possibly matching TRBD2 (6 bases). CDR3 length: 16 residues. V lost 3 bases to trimming and J lost 2 bases, with 17 bases between them. CDR3 amino acids: CASSFGVRGGPYEQYF. In DNA form, the CDR3 reads TGTGCCAGCAGTTTTGGTGTGCGGGGAGGACCCTACGAGCAGTACTTC.

The chain joins TRBV11-2 to TRBJ2-5; TRBD1 might be the D (6 bases). Germline V gene lookup returns CDR1 SGHAT and CDR2 FQNNGV. V was trimmed by 0 bases and J by 2 bases, leaving 19 bases between them. CDR3 length: 18 amino acids. CDR3 protein: CASSLDYRWQGRQETQYF. In nucleotides, the CDR3 is TGTGCCAGCAGCTTAGATTATCGGTGGCAGGGGCGGCAAGAGACCCAGTACTTC.

The chain recombines TRBV29-1 with TRBJ2-7; 9 nucleotides match TRBD1. This CDR3 spans 14 amino acids. Germline CDR1 reads SQVTM; CDR2 reads ANQGSEA. J was trimmed by 6 bases and V by 7 bases; bases with no gene match: 13. CDR3 nucleotides: TGCAGCGCTAAAAACGACAGGGGGGTCCGCGAGCAGTACTTC. Translation gives CSAKNDRGVREQYF.

This clonotype was observed a handful of times. The gene calls are TRBV14 and TRBJ1-6, with D hard to call. Trimming cost V 0 bases and J 8 bases, with 5 bases left between them. CDR3 length: 13 amino acids. The V gene's germline CDR1 is SGHDN and CDR2 FVKESK. The CDR3 sequence: CASSQDADSPLHF. The CDR3, as DNA: TGTGCCAGCAGCCAAGATGCCGATTCACCCCTCCACTTT.

Remarks on this clonotype: One end of the junction does not line up with germline, which may come from a read error. V and J are TRBV7-2 and TRBJ2-7, with unresolved D. Germline CDR1 is SGHTA and CDR2 is FQGNSA. The CDR3 is 13 residues long. The CDR3 DNA reads as TGTGCCAGCAGCTTAATGGCGACCCCTCGTTGGGACTTC. Translated, it gives CASSLMATPRWDF.

The chain is built from TRBV10-3 and TRBJ2-5, with no clear D. This CDR3 comprises 15 residues. The V gene lost 3 bases and the J gene lost 7 bases, with 18 bases spanning the gap. In germline, CDR1 is ENHRY, CDR2 SYGVKD. CDR3 bases: TGTGCCATCAGTGAAAGTAGTCGCGGCCCCGGGACCCAGTACTTC. Its protein product is CAISESSRGPGTQYF.

J is TRBJ1-5 and V is TRBV20-1; D is undetermined. This CDR3 spans 14 amino acids. V was shortened by 3 bases and J by 5 bases, with 14 bases between the two germline ends. Germline values: CDR1 DFQATT, CDR2 SNEGSKA (reference sequence). In DNA, the CDR3 is TGCAGTGCTAGCATTTCGGGAGGAGATCAGCCCCAGCATTTT. This sequence encodes CSASISGGDQPQHF.

The chain employs TRBV4-1 and TRBJ2-6; D might be TRBD1 or TRBD2, each matching 5 bases. Germline lookup yields CDR1 MGHRA and CDR2 YSYEKL. The CDR3 is 17 amino acids. The ends were cut back, 4 bases at V and 0 bases at J, with 13 bases in the middle. CDR3 region: CASSPPGTLSGANVLTF. The CDR3 nucleotides read TGCGCCAGCAGCCCGCCCGGGACCCTCTCTGGGGCCAACGTCCTGACTTTC.

The chain has TRBV6-5 and TRBJ2-1; 7 bases agree with TRBD2. Germline CDR1 is MNHEY and CDR2 is SVGAGI. The V gene end was trimmed by 8 bases and the J gene end by 4 bases; junction bases not matched to a gene: 5. This CDR3 spans 13 amino acids. The CDR3 DNA sequence: TGTGCCAGCTCCTGGCGGGGGTACAATGAGCAGTTCTTC. Translating it yields CASSWRGYNEQFF.

This clonotype appeared many times. The V gene is TRBV27, the J gene TRBJ2-1; D remains ambiguous. The CDR3 length is 14 residues. The V gene's germline CDR1 is MNHEY and CDR2 SMNVEV (reference sequence). Trimming took off 3 bases at V and 5 bases at J, with 11 bases between the two ends. This CDR3 reads CASSFSRTDNEQFF. CDR3 coding DNA: TGTGCCAGCAGTTTTAGCCGAACAGACAATGAGCAGTTCTTC.

This clonotype was seen many times. CDR3 nucleotides: TGTGCCAGCAGTCTTCCGGGAAGGGCGGGGAACACTGAAGCTTTCTTT. This encodes CASSLPGRAGNTEAFF. This chain joins TRBV28 and TRBJ1-1, with D unclear. The V and J ends lost 5 bases and 1 base respectively, with 17 bases between them. Looked up from germline, CDR1 is MDHEN and CDR2 is SYDVKM. This CDR3 spans 16 amino acids.

The gene calls are TRBV29-1 and TRBJ1-2; the D is unclear. Germline CDR1 and CDR2: SQVTM and ANQGSEA. Trimming stripped 7 bases from V and 6 bases from J, with 12 bases between. The CDR3 runs 11 residues. CDR3 in DNA: TGCAGCGCCGAGAGAGGGAATGGCTACACCTTC. Translating it yields CSAERGNGYTF.

This chain connects TRBV4-1 to TRBJ2-7; D call uncertain. The CDR3 is made up of 12 amino acids. V lost 0 bases to trimming and J lost 7 bases, with 7 bases between them. Germline V gives CDR1 MGHRA, CDR2 YSYEKL. The CDR3 spells CASSQDLREQYF. CDR3 coding DNA: TGCGCCAGCAGCCAAGATCTAAGGGAGCAGTACTTC.

In this sample, this clonotype turned up a few times. The chain joins TRBV5-1 to TRBJ1-1, with a tentative D call TRBD1 (6 bases). V lost 0 bases and J 6 bases, leaving 6 bases between the germline ends. The CDR3 has 12 residues. Germline loops: CDR1 SGHRS, CDR2 YFSETQ. The CDR3 sequence is CASSLGGPEAFF. CDR3 nucleotides: TGCGCCAGCAGCTTGGGGGGGCCTGAAGCTTTCTTT. The whole variable domain, remainder taken from reference TRBV5-1 and TRBJ1-1, is KAGVTQTPRYLIKTRGQQVTLSCSPISGHRSVSWYQQTPGQGLQFLFEYFSETQRNKGNFPGRFSGRQFSNSRSEMNVSTLELGDSALYLCASSLGGPEAFFGQGTRLTVV.

The J gene is TRBJ2-1, the V gene TRBV6-2 or TRBV6-3; D is unresolved. The germline V and J ends were trimmed by 0 bases and 10 bases, with 7 bases remaining between them. CDR1 and CDR2 (germline): MNHEY, SVGEGT. The CDR3 spans 12 residues. The CDR3 DNA reads TGTGCCAGCAGTTACTCCTCGCGGGAGCAGTTCTTC. This translates into CASSYSSREQFF.

The table lists this clonotype with a few counts. The chain carries TRBV28 and TRBJ2-5; TRBD1 aligns across 7 bases. From germline, CDR1 is MDHEN and CDR2 SYDVKM. J was trimmed by 0 bases and V by 9 bases; bases with no gene match: 7. The CDR3 consists of 14 residues. The CDR3 reads CASRDRVNQETQYF. In DNA, the CDR3 is TGTGCCAGTAGAGACAGGGTCAACCAAGAGACCCAGTACTTC.

The chain links TRBV12-5 to TRBJ1-1; 7 bases map to TRBD1. Germline loops: CDR1 LGHNT, CDR2 FRNRAP. The junction had 9 bases not matched to a gene; V was cut back by 4 bases and J by 4 bases. CDR3 length equals 15 residues. CDR3 sequence: CASGSRDRRITEAFF. In DNA, the CDR3 is TGTGCTAGTGGTTCTAGGGACAGAAGAATCACTGAAGCTTTCTTT.